The TCR beta chain under discussion was sequenced for a study of blood T cells in healthy people across ages. The ends were cut back, 6 bases at V and 6 bases at J, with 15 bases in the middle. The CDR3 runs 13 residues. Germline CDR1 and CDR2: LGHNT and FRNRAP. Findings and caveats of the study: There was a strong correlation between TCR beta diversity and naive T cell percentage.

The use of a sample-barcoded 5' primer and a J-beta primer mix characterized a second PCR of 7 to 11 cycles. A template-switch adaptor containing 12 random nucleotides labeled each cDNA molecule. Samples each returned at least 3 million CDR3-containing paired-end reads. TCRdb reprocessed the 5' RACE reads via MiXCR and lists one record per CDR3 protein. The sample shows about 900,000 distinct CDR3 sequences, 45% to 50% of them seen only once. As regards this clonotype: The antigen remains undetermined.

Input material: blood. The clonotype comes from a young man in good health. The chain employs TRBV12-5 and TRBJ2-7, with D possibly TRBD2 on 5 matching bases. CDR3 amino acids: CASGPSTAGEQYF. CDR3 coding DNA: TGTGCTAGTGGGCCTAGCACCGCCGGCGAGCAGTACTTC.